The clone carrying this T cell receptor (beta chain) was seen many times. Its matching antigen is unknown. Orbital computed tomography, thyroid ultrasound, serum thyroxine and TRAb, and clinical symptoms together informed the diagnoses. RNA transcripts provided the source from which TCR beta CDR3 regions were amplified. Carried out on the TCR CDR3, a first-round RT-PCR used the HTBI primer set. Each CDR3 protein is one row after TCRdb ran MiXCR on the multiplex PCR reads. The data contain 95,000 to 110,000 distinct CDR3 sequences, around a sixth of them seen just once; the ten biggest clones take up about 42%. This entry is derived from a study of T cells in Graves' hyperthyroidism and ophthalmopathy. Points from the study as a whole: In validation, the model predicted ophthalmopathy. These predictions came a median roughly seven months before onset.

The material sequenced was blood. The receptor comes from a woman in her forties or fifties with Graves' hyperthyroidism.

CDR3 sequence (DNA): TGTGCCAGCAGCCCCCGGACAGGGGGGGCCGGGGAGCTGTTTTTT. It translates to CASSPRTGGAGELFF. The V call is TRBV5-6, the J call TRBJ2-2; 10 positions match TRBD1. The CDR3 runs to 15 residues. The germline V gene encodes CDR1 SGHDT and CDR2 YYEEEE. V lost 4 bases and J lost 6; bases outside the gene matches: 6.